Following are 30 T cell receptor beta chains from one sample sequenced in a study of blood T cell repertoires in COVID-19. Clones were sequenced by immunoSEQ multiplex PCR, and TCRdb holds only the in-frame ones, with some missing. The sample lists 70,000 or so clones; roughly 90% were seen once. Sequenced material: peripheral blood. All receptors come from a human donor in a cohort sampled during active COVID-19.

This clone was seen only once. The rearrangement links TRBV7-2 to TRBJ2-5; TRBD2 aligns across 14 bases. Unmatched junction bases numbered 4, after V lost 4 bases and J lost 3 bases. CDR1 is SGHTA, CDR2 FQGNSA, per germline. The CDR3 totals 16 residues. CDR3 sequence (DNA): TGTGCCAGCAGCTCCCGACTAGCGGGAGGGGAAGAGACCCAGTACTTC. It yields the protein CASSSRLAGGEETQYF.

The CDR3 region is CASSLGGLDTEAFF. CDR3 bases: TGTGCCAGCAGTTTGGGGGGGTTGGACACTGAAGCTTTCTTT. The chain links TRBV28 to TRBJ1-1; tentative D call: TRBD1 (5 bases). Trimming pared 3 bases from V and 3 bases from J, leaving 11 bases between. The length of the CDR3 is 14 residues. CDR1 MDHEN and CDR2 SYDVKM come from the germline V gene.

J is TRBJ1-6 and V is TRBV28, with TRBD1 matching over 9 bases. Germline CDR1 and CDR2: MDHEN and SYDVKM. This CDR3 is 14 amino acids long. J gave up 9 bases and V 8 bases, and 8 bases lay outside the gene matches. CDR3 DNA sequence: TGTGCCAGCCTAAGGGACAGGGCGAGTTCACCCCTCCACTTT. Its protein product is CASLRDRASSPLHF.

The chain employs TRBV4-3 and TRBJ2-1, with D possibly TRBD1 on 5 matching bases. Germline V gives CDR1 LGHNA, CDR2 YSLEER. This CDR3 region has 14 residues. The V gene lost 1 base and the J gene lost 5 bases, with 9 bases spanning the gap. CDR3 sequence reads: CASSQGTRNNEQFF. CDR3 in DNA: TGCGCCAGCAGCCAAGGGACAAGAAACAATGAGCAGTTCTTC.

The chain uses TRBV4-2 and TRBJ2-6, with D possibly TRBD2 on 7 matching bases. The V gene's germline CDR1 is LGHNA and CDR2 YNFKEQ. V was trimmed by 0 bases and J by 2 bases, leaving 8 bases between them. The CDR3 contains 16 residues. CDR3 residues: CASSQEGGPGANVLTF. The CDR3 nucleotides read TGTGCCAGCAGCCAAGAGGGGGGGCCTGGGGCCAACGTCCTGACTTTC.

This chain joins TRBV9 and TRBJ2-7; 7 bases map to TRBD2. This CDR3 is built from 16 residues. V was pared by 0 bases and J by 2 bases, with 8 bases of the junction left unmatched. From germline, CDR1 is SGDLS and CDR2 YYNGEE. The CDR3 here is CASSVGTGSGTYEQYF. The CDR3 DNA reads TGTGCCAGCAGCGTAGGGACGGGCAGCGGGACCTACGAGCAGTACTTC.

V is TRBV4-1 and J is TRBJ1-3; weak D call: TRBD1 (5 bases). There are 17 residues in the CDR3. CDR1 and CDR2 (germline): MGHRA, YSYEKL. V was pared by 1 base and J by 3 bases, with 16 bases between. As DNA, the CDR3 is TGCGCCAGCAGCCAAGCCCGGGGAGGGGAAATTGGAAACACCATATATTTT. Translated: CASSQARGGEIGNTIYF.

The V and J genes are TRBV7-8 and TRBJ2-4; 7 nucleotides align to TRBD2. V shed 0 bases, J shed 10 bases, and the junction held 9 bases outside the gene matches. Germline CDR1 is SGHVS and CDR2 is FQNEAQ. There are 15 residues in the CDR3. CDR3 nucleotide sequence: TGTGCCAGCAGCTTAGCCGGGACTACCAGGGCAATTCAGTACTTC. It yields the protein CASSLAGTTRAIQYF.

This clone was detected a few times. V usage is TRBV10-2 and J usage is TRBJ1-1, with 9 bases matching TRBD1. Germline assignment: CDR1 WSHSY and CDR2 SAAADI. Trimming removed 5 bases from V and 4 bases from J; junction bases left unmatched: 2. The CDR3 extends over 13 amino acids. In DNA, the CDR3 is TGCGCCAGCAGTTTGGACAGGGGCACTGAAGCTTTCTTT. Protein product: CASSLDRGTEAFF.

The CDR3: CASSEGLGGNEKLFF. In nucleotides, the CDR3 is TGTGCCAGCAGTGAAGGGTTGGGGGGAAATGAAAAACTGTTTTTT. J is TRBJ1-4 and V is TRBV25-1; tentative D call: TRBD1 (5 bases). The CDR3 has 15 amino acids. Germline loops: CDR1 MGHDK, CDR2 SYGVNS. The V end lost 2 bases, the J end lost 5 bases, and 12 bases lay between the germline ends.

The rearrangement uses TRBV4-3 and TRBJ2-7; D ambiguous. Trimming shortened V by 1 base and J by 3 bases, and 16 bases separated the two germline ends. This CDR3 has 16 residues. The germline V gene encodes CDR1 LGHNA and CDR2 YSLEER. Here the CDR3 DNA reads TGCGCCAGCAGCCAAGGCCCGCAGGCCCGAAACTACGAGCAGTACTTC. Protein product: CASSQGPQARNYEQYF.

The J gene is TRBJ2-7, the V gene TRBV6-5, with TRBD1 matching 9 bases. The CDR3 loop spans 13 amino acids. Germline CDR1 and CDR2: MNHEY and SVGAGI. After removal of 5 bases from V and 5 bases from J, the junction contained 4 bases not matched to a gene. This CDR3 reads CASSLTGGDEQYF. In nucleotides, the CDR3 is TGTGCCAGCAGTCTGACAGGGGGGGACGAGCAGTACTTC.

This sequence joins TRBV9 and TRBJ2-1; 7 bases map to TRBD1. CDR1 is SGDLS, CDR2 YYNGEE, per germline. The CDR3 covers 15 residues. V gave up 2 bases and J gave up 2 bases; unmatched junction bases: 4. CDR3 nucleotides: TGTGCCAGCAGCGTGCTCGGACAGGCCTACAATGAGCAGTTCTTC. It translates to CASSVLGQAYNEQFF.

This clone was counted between two and nine times. The V gene is TRBV12-5, the J gene TRBJ1-2; weak D call: TRBD1 (5 bases). Germline lookup yields CDR1 LGHNT and CDR2 FRNRAP. V lost 2 bases and J 6 bases, leaving 13 bases between the germline ends. The CDR3 has 14 amino acids. The CDR3 DNA reads TGTGCTAGTGGTTTGTTCGGAGGGGTCGATGGCTACACCTTC. This encodes CASGLFGGVDGYTF.

This chain links TRBV9 with TRBJ2-5; 9 bases fit TRBD2. The CDR3 is 15 amino acids. The germline CDR1 and CDR2 sequences are SGDLS and YYNGEE. V shed 0 bases, J shed 5 bases, and the junction held 5 bases outside the gene matches. Here the CDR3 reads CASSVEASGKETQYF. The CDR3 DNA follows: TGTGCCAGCAGCGTAGAGGCTAGCGGGAAGGAGACCCAGTACTTC.

The rearrangement uses TRBV19 and TRBJ2-1; 7 bases are a match to TRBD2. The CDR3 is 14 residues long. After removal of 8 bases from V and 0 bases from J, the junction contained 4 bases not matched to a gene. The germline V gene encodes CDR1 LNHDA and CDR2 SQIVND (reference sequence). In DNA, the CDR3 is TGTGCCAGTCATCTAGCGGACTCCTACAATGAGCAGTTCTTC. Translation: CASHLADSYNEQFF.

The CDR3 DNA is TGTGCCAGCGCGGGACAGGGGGCCAATGAGCAGTTCTTC. This encodes CASAGQGANEQFF. This chain joins TRBV7-9 and TRBJ2-1; 12 nucleotides line up with TRBD1. J was trimmed by 6 bases and V by 8 bases; bases with no gene match: 2. CDR3 length equals 13 residues. In germline, CDR1 is SEHNR, CDR2 FQNEAQ (reference sequence).

This clone was recorded once. V gene TRBV4-1 combines with J gene TRBJ2-5; possibly TRBD2 for D (5 bases). This CDR3 contains 14 residues. CDR1 is MGHRA and CDR2 is YSYEKL in the germline V gene. V lost 4 bases and J 1 base, leaving 10 bases between the germline ends. The CDR3 DNA sequence: TGCGCCAGCAGCCCGAGCGGCCTCCAAGAGACCCAGTACTTC. It specifies CASSPSGLQETQYF.

This chain links TRBV6-1 with TRBJ2-7; possible D gene TRBD2, 5 bases. This CDR3 region has 14 residues. V was cut by 1 base and J by 7 bases, with 14 bases left in between. Looked up from germline, CDR1 is MNHNS and CDR2 is SASEGT. CDR3: CASSEGGSSIEQYF. CDR3 in DNA: TGTGCCAGCAGTGAAGGCGGGTCCTCCATTGAGCAGTACTTC.

This clone is categorized as medium-sized. The J gene is TRBJ1-2, the V gene TRBV27, with 10 nucleotides matching TRBD1. Germline CDR1 reads MNHEY; CDR2 reads SMNVEV (reference sequence). This CDR3 is built from 15 residues. V was clipped by 8 bases and J by 2 bases; unmatched bases: 8. The CDR3 nucleotides read TGTGCCAGCGGTCTCGGGGACAGGGGAAACTATGGCTACACCTTC. This encodes CASGLGDRGNYGYTF.

V usage is TRBV18 and J usage is TRBJ2-7, with 9 bases identical to TRBD1. The CDR3 runs 20 residues. Trimming removed 2 bases from V and 0 bases from J; junction bases left unmatched: 17. Germline values: CDR1 KGHSH, CDR2 LQKENI. For the CDR3, the DNA is TGTGCCAGCTCACCATCTCTCTGGGACAGGGAAAAGGTGTCCTCCTACGAGCAGTACTTC. It yields the protein CASSPSLWDREKVSSYEQYF.

This chain connects TRBV28 to TRBJ2-3; 8 bases line up with TRBD1. J lost 7 bases, V lost 3 bases, and 12 bases had no gene match. CDR3 size: 16 residues. Germline loops: CDR1 MDHEN, CDR2 SYDVKM. The DNA of the CDR3 is TGTGCCAGCAGTTTGGCTGACAGGGGAAGGACAAATACGCAGTATTTT. Protein: CASSLADRGRTNTQYF.

CDR3 protein: CASSYSSGGHYEQYF. The CDR3 DNA is TGTGCCAGCAGTTACTCGAGTGGGGGCCACTACGAGCAGTACTTC. The rearrangement links TRBV6-2 or TRBV6-3 to TRBJ2-7, with D tentatively TRBD1 (6 bases). The CDR3 runs to 15 residues. The germline CDR1 and CDR2 sequences are MNHEY and SVGEGT. Deletions cut 0 bases from V and 3 bases from J, with 12 bases between.

This chain uses TRBV5-1 with TRBJ2-3; the D is unclear. The CDR3 extends over 12 amino acids. CDR1 is SGHRS and CDR2 is YFSETQ in the germline V gene. V lost 0 bases and J 6 bases, leaving 5 bases between the germline ends. This CDR3 is CASSLARDTQYF. The CDR3 bases are TGCGCCAGCAGCTTGGCGCGTGATACGCAGTATTTT.

The chain carries TRBV28 and TRBJ2-7, with D unclear. CDR3 size: 14 residues. The ends were cut back, 2 bases at V and 1 base at J, with 9 bases in the middle. CDR1 is MDHEN and CDR2 is SYDVKM in the germline V gene. The CDR3 loop is CASSLELVSYEQYF. The CDR3, as DNA: TGTGCCAGCAGTTTAGAGCTAGTGTCCTACGAGCAGTACTTC.

CDR3 DNA sequence: TGCAGTGCTGGGACAAAAGGGGAGCTGTTTTTT. It is translated as CSAGTKGELFF. The J gene is TRBJ2-2, the V gene TRBV20-1; tentative D call: TRBD1 (6 bases). V was cut by 5 bases and J by 8 bases, with 9 bases left in between. The CDR3 runs 11 residues. Germline CDR1 reads DFQATT; CDR2 reads SNEGSKA (reference sequence).

This sequence joins TRBV5-1 and TRBJ2-7, with 9 bases identical to TRBD1. The CDR3 is 14 residues long. Germline lookup yields CDR1 SGHRS and CDR2 YFSETQ. V trimming: 4 bases; J trimming: 5 bases; junction bases outside the gene matches: 7. The CDR3 here is CASSGGQGSDEQYF. The CDR3 DNA follows: TGCGCCAGCAGCGGGGGACAGGGATCCGACGAGCAGTACTTC. Full variable domain (rest looked up from reference TRBV5-1 and TRBJ2-7): KAGVTQTPRYLIKTRGQQVTLSCSPISGHRSVSWYQQTPGQGLQFLFEYFSETQRNKGNFPGRFSGRQFSNSRSEMNVSTLELGDSALYLCASSGGQGSDEQYFGPGTRLTVT.

The chain recombines TRBV6-6 with TRBJ1-2; D call uncertain. Germline-derived CDR1 and CDR2 are MNHNY and SVGAGI (reference sequence). V was trimmed by 0 bases and J by 1 base, leaving 9 bases between them. This CDR3 comprises 15 residues. In DNA, the CDR3 is TGTGCCAGCAGTTACTCCGGGGATTTTAACTATGGCTACACCTTC. It codes for CASSYSGDFNYGYTF.

This clone was detected once. V and J are TRBV5-1 and TRBJ2-7; D not certain. The CDR3 runs to 14 residues. V lost 0 bases and J 1 base, leaving 8 bases between the germline ends. The germline V gene encodes CDR1 SGHRS and CDR2 YFSETQ. CDR3 amino acids: CASSLDWRSYEQYF. The CDR3 DNA follows: TGCGCCAGCAGCTTGGACTGGCGGTCCTACGAGCAGTACTTC.

This clone has only a few counts. The chain combines TRBV7-9 with TRBJ1-1; the match to TRBD1 covers 8 bases. Germline values: CDR1 SEHNR, CDR2 FQNEAQ (reference sequence). J lost 8 bases, V lost 2 bases, and 7 bases had no gene match. The CDR3 is made up of 14 amino acids. The CDR3 DNA reads TGTGCCAGCAGCTTAAGCCAGGGGGCTCTCGAAGCTTTCTTT. Its translation is CASSLSQGALEAFF.